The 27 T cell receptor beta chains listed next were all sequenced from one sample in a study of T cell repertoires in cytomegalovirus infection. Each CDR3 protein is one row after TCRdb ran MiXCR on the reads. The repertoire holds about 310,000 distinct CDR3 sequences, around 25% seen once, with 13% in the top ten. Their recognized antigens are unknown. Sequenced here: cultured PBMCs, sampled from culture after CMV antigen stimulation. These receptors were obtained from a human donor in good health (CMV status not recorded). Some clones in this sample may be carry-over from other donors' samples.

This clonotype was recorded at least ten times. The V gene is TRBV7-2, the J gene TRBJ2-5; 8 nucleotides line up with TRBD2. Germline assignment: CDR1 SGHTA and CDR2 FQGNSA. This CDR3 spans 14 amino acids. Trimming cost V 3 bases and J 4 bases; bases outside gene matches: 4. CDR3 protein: CASSFGAGVETQYF. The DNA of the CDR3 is TGTGCCAGCAGCTTTGGAGCGGGAGTAGAGACCCAGTACTTC. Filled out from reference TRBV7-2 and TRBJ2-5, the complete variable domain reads GAGVSQSPSNKVTEKGKDVELRCDPISGHTALYWYRQSLGQGLEFLIYFQGNSAPDKSGLPSDRFSAERTGGSVSTLTIQRTQQEDSAVYLCASSFGAGVETQYFGPGTRLLVL.

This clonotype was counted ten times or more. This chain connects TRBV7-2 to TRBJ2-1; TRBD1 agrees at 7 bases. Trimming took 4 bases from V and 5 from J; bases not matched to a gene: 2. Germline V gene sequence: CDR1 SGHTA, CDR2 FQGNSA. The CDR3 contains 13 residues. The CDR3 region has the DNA TGTGCCAGCAGCTCGACAGGGAACAATGAGCAGTTCTTC. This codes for CASSSTGNNEQFF.

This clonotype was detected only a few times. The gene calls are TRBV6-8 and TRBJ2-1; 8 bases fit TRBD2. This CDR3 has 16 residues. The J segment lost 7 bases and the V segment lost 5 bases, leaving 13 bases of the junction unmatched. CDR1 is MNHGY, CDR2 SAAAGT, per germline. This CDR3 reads CASSRPGTRMRNEQFF. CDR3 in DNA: TGTGCCAGCAGTCGTCCCGGGACTAGAATGAGGAATGAGCAGTTCTTC.

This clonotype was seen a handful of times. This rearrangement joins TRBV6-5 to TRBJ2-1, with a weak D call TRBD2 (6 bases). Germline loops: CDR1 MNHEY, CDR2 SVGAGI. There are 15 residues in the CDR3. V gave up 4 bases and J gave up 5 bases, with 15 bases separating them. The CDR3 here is CASSSYTTGDNEQFF. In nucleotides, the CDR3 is TGTGCCAGCAGTTCTTACACAACGGGGGACAATGAGCAGTTCTTC.

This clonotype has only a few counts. CDR3 region: CASSFLYRGEQFF. The CDR3 nucleotides are TGTGCCAGCAGTTTCCTTTACAGGGGCGAGCAGTTCTTC. The rearrangement joins TRBV6-2 or TRBV6-3 to TRBJ2-1; 7 nucleotides line up with TRBD1. Losses at the gene ends were 4 bases for V and 10 bases for J; bases not matched to a gene: 7. The CDR3 consists of 13 residues. Germline V lookup: CDR1 MNHEY, CDR2 SVGEGT.

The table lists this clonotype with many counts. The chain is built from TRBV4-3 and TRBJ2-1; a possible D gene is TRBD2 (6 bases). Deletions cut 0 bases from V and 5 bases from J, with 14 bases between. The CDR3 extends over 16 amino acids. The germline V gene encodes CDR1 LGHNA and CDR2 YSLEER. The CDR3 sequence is CASSQDISGSHNEQFF. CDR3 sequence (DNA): TGCGCCAGCAGCCAAGATATCTCCGGGAGTCACAATGAGCAGTTCTTC.

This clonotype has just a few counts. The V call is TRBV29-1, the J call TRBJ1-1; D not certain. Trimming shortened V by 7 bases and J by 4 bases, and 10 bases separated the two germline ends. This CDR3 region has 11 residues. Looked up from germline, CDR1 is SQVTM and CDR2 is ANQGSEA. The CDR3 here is CSGRFGTEAFF. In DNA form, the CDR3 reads TGCAGCGGAAGGTTCGGCACTGAAGCTTTCTTT.

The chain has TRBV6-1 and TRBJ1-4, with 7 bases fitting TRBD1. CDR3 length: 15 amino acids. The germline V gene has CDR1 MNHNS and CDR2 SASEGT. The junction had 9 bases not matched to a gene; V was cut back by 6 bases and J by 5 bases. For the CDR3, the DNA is TGTGCCAGCAGATTCCCGGGACAGAGAAATGAAAAACTGTTTTTT. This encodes CASRFPGQRNEKLFF.

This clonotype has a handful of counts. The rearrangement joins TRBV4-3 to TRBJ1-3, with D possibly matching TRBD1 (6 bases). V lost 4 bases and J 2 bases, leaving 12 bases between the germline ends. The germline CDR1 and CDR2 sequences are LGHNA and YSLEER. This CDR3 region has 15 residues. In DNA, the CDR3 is TGCGCCAGCAGCCCGAGGACAGACACTGGAAACACCATATATTTT. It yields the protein CASSPRTDTGNTIYF.

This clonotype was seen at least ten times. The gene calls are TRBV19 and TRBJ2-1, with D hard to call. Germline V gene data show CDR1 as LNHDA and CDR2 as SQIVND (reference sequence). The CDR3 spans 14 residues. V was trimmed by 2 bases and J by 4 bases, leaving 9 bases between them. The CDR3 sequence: CASSILRGYNEQFF. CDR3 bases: TGTGCCAGTAGTATACTCCGCGGTTACAATGAGCAGTTCTTC.

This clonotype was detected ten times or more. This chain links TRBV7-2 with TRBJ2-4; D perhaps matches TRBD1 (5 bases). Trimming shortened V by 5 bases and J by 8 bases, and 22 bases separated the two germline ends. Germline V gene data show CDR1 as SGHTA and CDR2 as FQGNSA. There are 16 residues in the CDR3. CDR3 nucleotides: TGTGCCAGCAGCCCGGTCGTTATTCAGGGTCCGGACATTCAGTACTTC. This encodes CASSPVVIQGPDIQYF.

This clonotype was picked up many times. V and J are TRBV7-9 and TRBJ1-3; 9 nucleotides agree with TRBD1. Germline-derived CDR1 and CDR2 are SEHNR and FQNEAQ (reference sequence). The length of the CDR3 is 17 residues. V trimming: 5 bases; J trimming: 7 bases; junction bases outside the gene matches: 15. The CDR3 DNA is TGTGCCAGCAGCGCTGCCGGGACAGGGAGGTTCGGGAACACCATATATTTT. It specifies CASSAAGTGRFGNTIYF.

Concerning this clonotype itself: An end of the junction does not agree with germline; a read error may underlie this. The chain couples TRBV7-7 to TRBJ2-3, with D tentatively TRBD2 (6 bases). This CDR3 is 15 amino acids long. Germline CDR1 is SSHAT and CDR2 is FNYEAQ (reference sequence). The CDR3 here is CASSSGGGGADTQYF. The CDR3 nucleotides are TGTGCTAGCAGCTCAGGTGGCGGAGGGGCAGATACGCAGTATTTT.

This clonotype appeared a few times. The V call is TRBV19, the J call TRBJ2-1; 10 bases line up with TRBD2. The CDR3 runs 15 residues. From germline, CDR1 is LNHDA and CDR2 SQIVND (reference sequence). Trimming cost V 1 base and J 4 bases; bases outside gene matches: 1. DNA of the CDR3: TGTGCCAGTAGTATAGGACTAGCGGGTTACAATGAGCAGTTCTTC. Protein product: CASSIGLAGYNEQFF. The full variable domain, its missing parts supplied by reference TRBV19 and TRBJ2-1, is DGGITQSPKYLFRKEGQNVTLSCEQNLNHDAMYWYRQDPGQGLRLIYYSQIVNDFQKGDIAEGYSVSREKKESFPLTVTSAQKNPTAFYLCASSIGLAGYNEQFFGPGTRLTVL.

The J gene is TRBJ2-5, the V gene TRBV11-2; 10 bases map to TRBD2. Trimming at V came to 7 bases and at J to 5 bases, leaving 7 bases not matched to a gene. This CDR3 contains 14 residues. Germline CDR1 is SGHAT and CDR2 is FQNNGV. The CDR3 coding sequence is TGTGCCAGCACTAAAGCGGGAGGGCCGGAGACCCAGTACTTC. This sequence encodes CASTKAGGPETQYF.

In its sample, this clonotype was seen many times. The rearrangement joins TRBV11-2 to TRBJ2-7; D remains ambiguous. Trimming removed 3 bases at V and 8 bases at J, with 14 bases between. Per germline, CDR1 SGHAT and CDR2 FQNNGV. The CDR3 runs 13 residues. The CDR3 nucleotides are TGTGCCAGCAGCTTGGCAGCCTCGGGCAAGCAGTACTTC. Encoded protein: CASSLAASGKQYF.

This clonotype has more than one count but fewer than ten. The CDR3 region is CASSLNPGISGRAGYNEQFF. DNA for the CDR3: TGTGCCAGCAGCCTAAATCCCGGGATTAGCGGGAGGGCCGGGTACAATGAGCAGTTCTTC. This rearrangement joins TRBV7-2 to TRBJ2-1; TRBD2 agrees at 11 bases. Germline-derived CDR1 and CDR2 are SGHTA and FQGNSA. The CDR3 spans 20 residues. Germline trimming cut 5 bases from V and 4 bases from J; bases unmatched to any gene: 19.

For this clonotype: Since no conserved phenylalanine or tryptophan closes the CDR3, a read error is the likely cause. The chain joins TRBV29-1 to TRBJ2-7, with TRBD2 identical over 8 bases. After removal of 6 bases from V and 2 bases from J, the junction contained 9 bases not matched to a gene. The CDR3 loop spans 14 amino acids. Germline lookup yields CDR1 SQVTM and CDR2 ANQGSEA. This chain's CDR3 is CSVSGGRTPYEQYC. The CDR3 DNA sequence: TGCAGCGTGAGCGGCGGGAGGACCCCCTACGAGCAGTACTGC.

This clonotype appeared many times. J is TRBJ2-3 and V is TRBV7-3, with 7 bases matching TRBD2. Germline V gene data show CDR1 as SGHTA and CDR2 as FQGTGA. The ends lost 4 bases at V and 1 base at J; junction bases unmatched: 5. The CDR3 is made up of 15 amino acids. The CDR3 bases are TGTGCCAGCAGCTCCCAGCGGGGTGGCACAGATACGCAGTATTTT. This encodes CASSSQRGGTDTQYF.

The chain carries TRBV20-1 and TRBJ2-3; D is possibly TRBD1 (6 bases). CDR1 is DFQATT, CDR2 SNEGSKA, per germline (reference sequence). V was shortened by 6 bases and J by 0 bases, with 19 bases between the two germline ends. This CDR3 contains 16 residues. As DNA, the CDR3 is TGCAGTGCCAATAGGCCAGAGGGGGATAGCACAGATACGCAGTATTTT. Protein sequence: CSANRPEGDSTDTQYF.

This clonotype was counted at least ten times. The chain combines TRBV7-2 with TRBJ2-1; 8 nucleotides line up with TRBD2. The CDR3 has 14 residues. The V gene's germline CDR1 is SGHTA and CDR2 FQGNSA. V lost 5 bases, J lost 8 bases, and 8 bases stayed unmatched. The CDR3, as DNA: TGTGCCAGCAGCCAGTGGGTACTAGCGGATGAGCAGTTCTTC. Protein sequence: CASSQWVLADEQFF.

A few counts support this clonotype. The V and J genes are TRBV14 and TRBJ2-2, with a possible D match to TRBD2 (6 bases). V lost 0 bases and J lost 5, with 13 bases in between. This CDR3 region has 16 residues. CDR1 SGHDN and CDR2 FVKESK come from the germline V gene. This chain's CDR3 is CASSQDLFAGTGELFF. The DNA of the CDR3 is TGTGCCAGCAGCCAAGATCTATTTGCGGGGACCGGGGAGCTGTTTTTT.

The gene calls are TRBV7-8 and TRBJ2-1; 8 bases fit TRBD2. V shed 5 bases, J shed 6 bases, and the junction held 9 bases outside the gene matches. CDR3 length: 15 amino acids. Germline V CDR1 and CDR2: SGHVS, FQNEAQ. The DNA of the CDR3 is TGTGCCAGCAGCCATGGAGGTACTAGCGGCAATGAGCAGTTCTTC. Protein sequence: CASSHGGTSGNEQFF.

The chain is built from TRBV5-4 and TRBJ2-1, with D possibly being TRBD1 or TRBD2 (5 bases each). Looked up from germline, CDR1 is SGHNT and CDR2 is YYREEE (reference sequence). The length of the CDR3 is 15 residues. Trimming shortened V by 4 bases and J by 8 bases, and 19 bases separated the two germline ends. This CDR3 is CASSRGDWVSDEQFF. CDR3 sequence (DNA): TGTGCCAGCAGCCGAGGGGATTGGGTCTCGGATGAGCAGTTCTTC.

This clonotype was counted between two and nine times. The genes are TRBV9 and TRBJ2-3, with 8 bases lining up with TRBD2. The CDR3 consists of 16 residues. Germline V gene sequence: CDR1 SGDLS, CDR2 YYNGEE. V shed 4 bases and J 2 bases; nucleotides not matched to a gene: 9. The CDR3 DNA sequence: TGTGCCAGCAGCCCAGGTTTAGCGGGGTACACAGATACGCAGTATTTT. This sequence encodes CASSPGLAGYTDTQYF. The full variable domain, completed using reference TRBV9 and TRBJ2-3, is DSGVTQTPKHLITATGQRVTLRCSPRSGDLSVYWYQQSLDQGLQFLIQYYNGEERAKGNILERFSAQQFPDLHSELNLSSLELGDSALYFCASSPGLAGYTDTQYFGPGTRLTVL.

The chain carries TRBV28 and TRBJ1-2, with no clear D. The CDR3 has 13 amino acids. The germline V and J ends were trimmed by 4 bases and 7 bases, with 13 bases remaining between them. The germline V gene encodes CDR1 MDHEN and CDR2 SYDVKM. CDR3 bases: TGTGCCAGCAGTTCGAGGGTAATTGGTGGCTACACCTTC. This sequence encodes CASSSRVIGGYTF.

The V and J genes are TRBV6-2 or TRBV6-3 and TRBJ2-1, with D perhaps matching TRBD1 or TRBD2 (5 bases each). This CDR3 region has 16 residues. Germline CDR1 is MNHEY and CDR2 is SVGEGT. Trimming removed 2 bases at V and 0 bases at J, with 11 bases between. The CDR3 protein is CASSYVPGHSYNEQFF. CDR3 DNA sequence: TGTGCCAGCAGTTACGTGCCGGGGCACTCCTACAATGAGCAGTTCTTC.